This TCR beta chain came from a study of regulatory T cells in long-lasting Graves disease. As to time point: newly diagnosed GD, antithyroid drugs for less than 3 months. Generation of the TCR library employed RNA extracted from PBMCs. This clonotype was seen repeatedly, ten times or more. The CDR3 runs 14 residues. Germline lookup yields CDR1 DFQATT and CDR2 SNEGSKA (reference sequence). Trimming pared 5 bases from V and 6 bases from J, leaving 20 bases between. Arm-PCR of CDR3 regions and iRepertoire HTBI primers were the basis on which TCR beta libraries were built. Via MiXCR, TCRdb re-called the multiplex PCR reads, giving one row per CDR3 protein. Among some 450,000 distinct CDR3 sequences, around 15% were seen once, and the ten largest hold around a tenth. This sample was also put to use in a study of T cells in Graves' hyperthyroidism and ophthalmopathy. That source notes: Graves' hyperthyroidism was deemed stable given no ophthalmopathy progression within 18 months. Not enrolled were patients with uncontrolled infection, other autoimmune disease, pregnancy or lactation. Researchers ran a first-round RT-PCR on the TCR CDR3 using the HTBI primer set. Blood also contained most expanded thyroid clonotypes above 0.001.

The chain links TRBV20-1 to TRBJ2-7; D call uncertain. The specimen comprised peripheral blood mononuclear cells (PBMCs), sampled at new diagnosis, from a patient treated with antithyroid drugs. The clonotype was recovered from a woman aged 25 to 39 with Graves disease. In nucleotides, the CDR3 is TGCAGTGCTGACACGGTGCAATCTCCCGGCGAGCAGTACTTC. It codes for CSADTVQSPGEQYF.